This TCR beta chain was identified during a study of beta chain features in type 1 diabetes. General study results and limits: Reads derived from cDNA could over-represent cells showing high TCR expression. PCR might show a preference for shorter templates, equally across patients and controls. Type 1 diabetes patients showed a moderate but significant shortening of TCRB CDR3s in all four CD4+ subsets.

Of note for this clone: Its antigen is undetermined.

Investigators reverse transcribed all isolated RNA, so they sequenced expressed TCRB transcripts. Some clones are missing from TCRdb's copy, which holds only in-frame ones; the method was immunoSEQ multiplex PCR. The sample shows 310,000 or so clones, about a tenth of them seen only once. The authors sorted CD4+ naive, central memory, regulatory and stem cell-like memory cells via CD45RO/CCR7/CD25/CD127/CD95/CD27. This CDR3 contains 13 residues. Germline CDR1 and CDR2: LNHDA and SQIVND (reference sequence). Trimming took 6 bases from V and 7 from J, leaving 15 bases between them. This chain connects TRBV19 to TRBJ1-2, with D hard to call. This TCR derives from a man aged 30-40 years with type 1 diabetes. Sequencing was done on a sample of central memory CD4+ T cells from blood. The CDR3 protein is CASSPGGIGGYTF. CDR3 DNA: TGTGCCAGTAGCCCAGGAGGGATTGGTGGCTACACCTTC.